The 6 T cell receptor beta chains in this list originate from one sample, sequenced in a study of blood T cell repertoires in COVID-19. Measured with immunoSEQ multiplex PCR; TCRdb has only the in-frame clones, and not every one. The sample records about 410,000 clones, 89% being singletons. Input material: peripheral blood. All receptors come from a middle-aged woman with COVID-19, enrolled during active disease.

CDR3 DNA sequence: TGTGCCAGCAGTTCCTACAGGGGTTGGGACACTGAAGCTTTCTTT. Its translation is CASSSYRGWDTEAFF. This chain uses TRBV27 with TRBJ1-1; 7 bases map to TRBD1. Germline CDR1 reads MNHEY; CDR2 reads SMNVEV (reference sequence). V was pared by 4 bases and J by 3 bases, with 8 bases of the junction left unmatched. The CDR3 extends over 15 amino acids.

Notes on this clone: Other DNA sequences of this sample code for an identical CDR3. The chain carries TRBV11-2 and TRBJ1-2; a possible D gene is TRBD1 (6 bases). Germline CDR1 and CDR2: SGHAT and FQNNGV. Trimming left V 4 bases short and J 5 bases short, with 8 bases between. CDR3 length: 12 amino acids. CDR3 sequence reads: CASSSQGYGYTF. The CDR3 coding sequence is TGTGCCAGCAGCTCACAGGGTTATGGCTACACCTTC.

The J gene is TRBJ2-3, the V gene TRBV21-1; the table calls TRBD2, which could not be checked here. TRBV21-1 is a pseudogene. The CDR3 is made up of 13 amino acids. The CDR3 sequence is CASTLVRTDTQYF. CDR3 nucleotides: TGTGCCAGCACACTCGTGCGCACAGATACGCAGTATTTT.

V and J are TRBV7-8 and TRBJ1-2; weak D call: TRBD1 (6 bases). The germline gives CDR1 SGHVS, CDR2 FQNEAQ. V was pared by 1 base and J by 5 bases, with 11 bases between. The CDR3 runs 14 residues. The CDR3 spells CASSLEDTGYGYTF. The CDR3 bases are TGTGCCAGCAGCTTAGAAGACACAGGGTATGGCTACACCTTC.

The V call is TRBV7-2, the J call TRBJ2-5, with 10 bases aligning to TRBD1. This CDR3 has 16 residues. After removal of 5 bases from V and 5 bases from J, the junction contained 11 bases not matched to a gene. CDR1 SGHTA and CDR2 FQGNSA come from the germline V gene. In DNA, the CDR3 is TGTGCCAGCAGCCCCCGCCGGGACAGGGGAGGGGAGACCCAGTACTTC. Its translation: CASSPRRDRGGETQYF.

The sample holds one count of this clone. The chain joins TRBV7-2 to TRBJ1-5, with D possibly matching TRBD1 (5 bases). Germline V gene data show CDR1 as SGHTA and CDR2 as FQGNSA. With 2 bases removed from V and 5 bases from J, the gap between germline ends came to 10 bases. This CDR3 spans 14 amino acids. The CDR3 here is CASSLRQSYQPQHF. The CDR3 DNA reads as TGTGCCAGCAGCTTACGACAGTCGTATCAGCCCCAGCATTTT.